This T cell receptor beta chain was captured by sequencing in a study of cytomegalovirus exposure and HLA in healthy donors. Study-wide points: The CMV antigen specificity of a few CMV-associated chains was confirmed through in vitro analysis. It was around 160 TCR beta chains that were listed as cytomegalovirus-associated.

Method: immunoSEQ multiplex PCR; TCRdb's copy keeps in-frame clones and lacks some. The sample has a few hundred thousand clones, around 90% seen once. A remark on this clone: As yet, its antigen is unknown.

This CDR3 has 15 amino acids. Losses at the gene ends were 0 bases for V and 5 bases for J; bases not matched to a gene: 2. Germline V gene lookup returns CDR1 SGHRS and CDR2 YFSETQ. This sequence originates from a woman between 18 and 30 years old in good health and CMV-seronegative. This chain connects TRBV5-1 to TRBJ1-6, with TRBD1 matching 7 bases. The specimen was PBMCs. CDR3 residues: CASSLAGTDNSPLHF. CDR3 coding DNA: TGCGCCAGCAGCTTGGCCGGGACAGATAATTCACCCCTCCACTTT.